A selection of T cell receptor beta chains follows, all from one sample in a study of regulatory T cells in long-lasting Graves disease. TCRdb recomputed calls from the multiplex PCR reads with MiXCR, one row per CDR3 protein. The sample lists roughly 360,000 distinct CDR3 sequences; roughly 25% were seen once. The sequenced sample was peripheral blood mononuclear cells (PBMCs), obtained when the disease was refractory, from a patient treated with antithyroid drugs. These receptors came from a woman aged 40 to 50 with Graves disease. CDR3s include the opening cysteine and the closing phenylalanine or tryptophan. A D gene is named only where the DNA matches it firmly.

D gene	V gene	CDR3 protein
.	TRBV7-2	CASSLARTPVYGYTF
.	TRBV2	CASSHRIPNYGYTF
.	TRBV25-1	CANSSGAGEQYF
.	TRBV2	CASRTGLPPYEQYF
TRBD2	TRBV2	CASSDAGGGRKTQYF
.	TRBV13	CASSRGTARNEKLFF
.	TRBV2	CASSVGSVNEQFF
.	TRBV12-3/TRBV12-4	CASSFKRIRGTSYEQYF
.	TRBV28	CASSFEGSGETQYF
.	TRBV12-3/TRBV12-4	CASSYQTGRSYEQYF
.	TRBV18	CASSPQDGGGHTEAFF
TRBD2	TRBV28	CASSLATIAGTSYEQYF
.	TRBV6-2/TRBV6-3	CASRVEGLDQETQYF
.	TRBV28	CASSESLVGEQYF
.	TRBV20-1	CSVDPAAAEYEQYF
.	TRBV4-1	CASSHSEHSNQPQHF
TRBD1	TRBV12-3/TRBV12-4	CASSQHRDRAYSYNEQFF
.	TRBV7-9	CASSLGGGTTQETQYF
.	TRBV28	CASSGRDTYEQYF
.	TRBV6-2/TRBV6-3	CASSYGGRTEAFF
TRBD1	TRBV28	CASSPGQGMKTQYF
.	TRBV12-3/TRBV12-4	CASSLSPSSARTEAFF
.	TRBV10-2	CASSSLGFKMDTQYF
.	TRBV20-1	CSASWGRVTEAFF
.	TRBV15	CATSRDRNQPQHF
.	TRBV15	CATSRDNSAVWAGELFF
TRBD1	TRBV7-9	CASRPGANRGPNGQETQYF
TRBD1	TRBV15	CATSYDRASGNTIYF
.	TRBV30	CAWSVAGRGTNEKLFF
.	TRBV3-1	CASSAGTTLSYEQYF
.	TRBV28	CASSYRTKRNSYEQYF
.	TRBV11-2	CASSFTLFPGEEQYF
TRBD1	TRBV18	CASTRDRGQETQYF
.	TRBV25-1	CASSEFGAVIYNSPLHF
.	TRBV25-1	CASSENSAGAAGELFF
TRBD2	TRBV7-3	CASSLKPGLAGATGELFF
.	TRBV20-1	CSAPAGAENQPQHF
TRBD2	TRBV7-9	CASSSLQSAGGLYEQYF
TRBD1	TRBV27	CASSSHRGLGTEAFF
TRBD1	TRBV19	CASSGDRITMYSNQPQHF
.	TRBV18	CASSPPEAQETQYF
.	TRBV20-1	CSAKPANTEAFF